This TCR beta chain was captured by sequencing in a study of cytomegalovirus exposure and HLA in healthy donors. Study-wide results and caveats: TCR beta sequences reportedly predicted most subjects' HLA-A and HLA-B alleles accurately. In a later analysis, TCR beta V- and J-gene trimming showed a link to a missense DCLRE1C variant. Per a later analysis, HLA-associated TCR beta chains showed more clonal expansion than other, equally common TCR beta chains.

The PCR ran on 60 Vbeta and 13 Jbeta primers. Using immunoSEQ multiplex PCR, the repertoire was profiled, and TCRdb retains in-frame clones only, with some absent. The sample yields over 100,000 clones, 70% to 80% seen once. CDR1 is SGHNT, CDR2 YYREEE, per germline (reference sequence). V dropped 5 bases and J dropped 1; count of bases not matched to a gene: 6. This CDR3 has 16 residues. Worth noting for this clone: Its antigen is unknown.

Unrecorded immune exposures were likely, despite nominal health at sampling. This receptor was identified in a female donor in good health and CMV-seronegative. Sequencing was performed on PBMCs. The gene calls are TRBV5-4 and TRBJ2-5, with TRBD2 matching 12 bases. In nucleotides, the CDR3 is TGTGCCAGCAGGTCGACTAGCGGGAGATTCCAAGAGACCCAGTACTTC. Residues: CASRSTSGRFQETQYF.